This T cell receptor (beta chain) was captured by sequencing in a study of cytomegalovirus exposure and HLA in healthy donors. Germline assignment: CDR1 SEHNR and CDR2 FQNEAQ (reference sequence). CDR3 length: 13 residues. V shed 4 bases and J shed 4 bases, with 11 bases lying between them. Study results and caveats: Other equally common chains were less clonally expanded than HLA-associated TCR beta chains, a later analysis showed. High specificity and sensitivity for cytomegalovirus status were reported for the classifier.

A multiplex PCR was run with 60 Vbeta primers and 13 Jbeta primers. The method was immunoSEQ multiplex PCR; TCRdb's version includes in-frame clones alone and lacks a portion of them. This table has about 190,000 clones, 79% appearing once. This clone was seen only once. The antigen remains unidentified. The chain couples TRBV7-9 to TRBJ2-7; TRBD1 is a possible D gene (6 bases). This TCR was sampled from a young woman in good health and CMV-seronegative. Input material: PBMCs. CDR3 nucleotide sequence: TGTGCCAGCAGCTCCGGGACATCATACGAGCAGTACTTC. The encoded protein is CASSSGTSYEQYF. Combining the CDR3 with reference TRBV7-9 and TRBJ2-7 gives the whole variable domain DTGVSQNPRHKITKRGQNVTFRCDPISEHNRLYWYRQTLGQGPEFLTYFQNEAQLEKSRLLSDRFSAERPKGSFSTLEIQRTEQGDSAMYLCASSSGTSYEQYFGPGTRLTVT.